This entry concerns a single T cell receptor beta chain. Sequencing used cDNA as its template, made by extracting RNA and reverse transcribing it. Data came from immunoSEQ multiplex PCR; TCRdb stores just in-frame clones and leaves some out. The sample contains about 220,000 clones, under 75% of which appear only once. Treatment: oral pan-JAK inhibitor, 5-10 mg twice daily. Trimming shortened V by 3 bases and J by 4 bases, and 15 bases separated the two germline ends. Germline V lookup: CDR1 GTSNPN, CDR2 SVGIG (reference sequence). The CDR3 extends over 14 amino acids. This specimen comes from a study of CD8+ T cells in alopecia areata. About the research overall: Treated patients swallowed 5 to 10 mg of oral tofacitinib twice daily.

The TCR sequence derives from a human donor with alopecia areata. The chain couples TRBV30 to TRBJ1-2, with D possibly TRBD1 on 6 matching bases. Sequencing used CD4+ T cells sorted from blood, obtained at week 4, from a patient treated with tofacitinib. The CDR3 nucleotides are TGTGCCTGGAGCCAAGGGGGGCGCAGCTATGGCTACACCTTC. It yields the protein CAWSQGGRSYGYTF.